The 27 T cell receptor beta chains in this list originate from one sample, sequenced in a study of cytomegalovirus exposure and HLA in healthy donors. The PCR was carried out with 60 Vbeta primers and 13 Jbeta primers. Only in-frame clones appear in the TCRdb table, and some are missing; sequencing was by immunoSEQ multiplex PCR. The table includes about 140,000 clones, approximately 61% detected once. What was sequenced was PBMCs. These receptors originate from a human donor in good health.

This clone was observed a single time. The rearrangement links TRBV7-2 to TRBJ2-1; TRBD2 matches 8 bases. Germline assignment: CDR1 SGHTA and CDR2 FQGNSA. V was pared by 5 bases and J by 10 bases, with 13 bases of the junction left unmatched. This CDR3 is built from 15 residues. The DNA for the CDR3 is TGTGCCAGCAGCGCCCTCCGGACTAGCCGCAACGAGCAGTTCTTC. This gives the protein CASSALRTSRNEQFF.

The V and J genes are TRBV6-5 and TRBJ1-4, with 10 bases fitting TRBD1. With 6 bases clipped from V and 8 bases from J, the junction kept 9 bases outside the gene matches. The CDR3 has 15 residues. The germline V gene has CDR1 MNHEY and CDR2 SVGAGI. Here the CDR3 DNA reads TGTGCCAGCAGAGCCCCCGGGACAGGGGAGGAAAAACTGTTTTTT. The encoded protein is CASRAPGTGEEKLFF.

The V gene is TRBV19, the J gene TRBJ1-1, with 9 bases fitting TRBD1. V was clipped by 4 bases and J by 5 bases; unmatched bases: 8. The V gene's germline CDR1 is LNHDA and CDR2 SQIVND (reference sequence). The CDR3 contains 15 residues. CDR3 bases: TGTGCCAGTAGTAACACAGGGGGCGGTCGAACTGAAGCTTTCTTT. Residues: CASSNTGGGRTEAFF.

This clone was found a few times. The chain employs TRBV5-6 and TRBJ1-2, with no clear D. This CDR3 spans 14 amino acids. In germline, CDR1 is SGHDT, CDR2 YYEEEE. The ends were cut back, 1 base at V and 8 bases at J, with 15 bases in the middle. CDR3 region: CASSLLASSRGYTF. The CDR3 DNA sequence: TGTGCCAGCAGCTTGTTAGCCTCGAGCCGAGGCTACACCTTC. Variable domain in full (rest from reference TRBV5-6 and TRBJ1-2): DAGVTQSPTHLIKTRGQQVTLRCSPKSGHDTVSWYQQALGQGPQFIFQYYEEEERQRGNFPDRFSGHQFPNYSSELNVNALLLGDSALYLCASSLLASSRGYTFGSGTRLTVV.

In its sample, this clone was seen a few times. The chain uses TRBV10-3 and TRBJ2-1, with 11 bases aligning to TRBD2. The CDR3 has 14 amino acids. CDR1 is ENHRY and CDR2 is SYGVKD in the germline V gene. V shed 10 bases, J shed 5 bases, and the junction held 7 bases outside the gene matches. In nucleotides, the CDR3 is TGTGCCACCCTGGGACTAGCGGCTGACAATGAGCAGTTCTTC. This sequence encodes CATLGLAADNEQFF.

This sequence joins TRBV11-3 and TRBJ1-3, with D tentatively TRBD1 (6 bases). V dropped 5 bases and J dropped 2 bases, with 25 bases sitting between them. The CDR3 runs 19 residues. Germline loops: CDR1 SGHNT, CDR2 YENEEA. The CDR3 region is CASSPCLRVWGRTGNTIYF. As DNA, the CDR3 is TGTGCCAGCAGCCCCTGCCTCCGGGTGTGGGGGCGAACTGGAAACACCATATATTTT.

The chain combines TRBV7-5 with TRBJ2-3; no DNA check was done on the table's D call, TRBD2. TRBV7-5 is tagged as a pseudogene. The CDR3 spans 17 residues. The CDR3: CARYPVSPAGGRDTQYF. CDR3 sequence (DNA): TGTGCCAGATACCCCGTTTCACCAGCGGGAGGGAGAGATACGCAGTATTTT.

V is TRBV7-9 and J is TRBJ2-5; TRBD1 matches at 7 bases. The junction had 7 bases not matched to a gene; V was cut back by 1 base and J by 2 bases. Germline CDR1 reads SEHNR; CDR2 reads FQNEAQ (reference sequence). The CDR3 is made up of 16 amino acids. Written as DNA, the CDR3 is TGTGCCAGCAGCTTAGAGGTGGGACAGCGACAAGAGACCCAGTACTTC. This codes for CASSLEVGQRQETQYF. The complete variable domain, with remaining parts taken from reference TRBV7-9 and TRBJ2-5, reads DTGVSQNPRHKITKRGQNVTFRCDPISEHNRLYWYRQTLGQGPEFLTYFQNEAQLEKSRLLSDRFSAERPKGSFSTLEIQRTEQGDSAMYLCASSLEVGQRQETQYFGPGTRLLVL.

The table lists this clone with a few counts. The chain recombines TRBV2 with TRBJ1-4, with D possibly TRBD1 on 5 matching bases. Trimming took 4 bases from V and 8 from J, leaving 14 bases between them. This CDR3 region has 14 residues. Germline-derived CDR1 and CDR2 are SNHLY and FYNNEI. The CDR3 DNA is TGTGCCAGCAGTGCGGGCAGGGCCAGCGAAAAACTGTTTTTT. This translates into CASSAGRASEKLFF. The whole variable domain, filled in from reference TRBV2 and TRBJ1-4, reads EPEVTQTPSHQVTQMGQEVILRCVPISNHLYFYWYRQILGQKVEFLVSFYNNEISEKSEIFDDQFSVERPDGSNFTLKIRSTKLEDSAMYFCASSAGRASEKLFFGSGTQLSVL.

CDR3 region: CAISERQGLAESSYNEQFF. In DNA, the CDR3 is TGTGCCATCAGTGAACGACAGGGGTTAGCGGAGAGCTCCTACAATGAGCAGTTCTTC. The rearrangement uses TRBV10-3 and TRBJ2-1; 8 positions agree with TRBD1. The CDR3 loop spans 19 amino acids. Germline CDR1 and CDR2: ENHRY and SYGVKD. J gave up 0 bases and V 3 bases, and 13 bases lay outside the gene matches.

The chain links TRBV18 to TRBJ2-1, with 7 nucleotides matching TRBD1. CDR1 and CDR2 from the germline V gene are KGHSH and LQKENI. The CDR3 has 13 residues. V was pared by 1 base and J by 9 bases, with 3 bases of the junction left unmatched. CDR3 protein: CASSPQGASEQFF. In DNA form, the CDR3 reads TGTGCCAGCTCACCACAGGGGGCCAGTGAGCAGTTCTTC.

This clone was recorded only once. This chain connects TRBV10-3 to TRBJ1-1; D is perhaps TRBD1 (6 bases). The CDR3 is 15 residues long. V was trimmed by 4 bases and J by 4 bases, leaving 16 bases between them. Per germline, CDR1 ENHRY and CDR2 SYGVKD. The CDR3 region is CAISGGGGYGTEAFF. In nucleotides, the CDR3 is TGTGCCATCAGTGGAGGGGGGGGGTACGGCACTGAAGCTTTCTTT.

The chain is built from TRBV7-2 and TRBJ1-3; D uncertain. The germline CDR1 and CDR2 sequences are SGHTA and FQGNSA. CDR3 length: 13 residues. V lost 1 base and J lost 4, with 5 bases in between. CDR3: CASSLGGGNTIYF. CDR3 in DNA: TGTGCCAGCAGCTTAGGCGGGGGAAACACCATATATTTT.

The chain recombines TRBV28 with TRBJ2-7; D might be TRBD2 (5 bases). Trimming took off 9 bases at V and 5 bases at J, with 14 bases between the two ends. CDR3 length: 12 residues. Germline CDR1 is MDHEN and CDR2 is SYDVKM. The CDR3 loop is CASEGSGHEQYF. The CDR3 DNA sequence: TGTGCCAGTGAGGGTTCTGGACACGAGCAGTACTTC.

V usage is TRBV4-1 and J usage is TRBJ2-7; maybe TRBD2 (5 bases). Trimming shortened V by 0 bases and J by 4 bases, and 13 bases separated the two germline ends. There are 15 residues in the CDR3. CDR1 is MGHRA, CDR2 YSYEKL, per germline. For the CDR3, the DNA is TGCGCCAGCAGCCAAGATGAGGGAGTGATTTACGAGCAGTACTTC. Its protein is CASSQDEGVIYEQYF.

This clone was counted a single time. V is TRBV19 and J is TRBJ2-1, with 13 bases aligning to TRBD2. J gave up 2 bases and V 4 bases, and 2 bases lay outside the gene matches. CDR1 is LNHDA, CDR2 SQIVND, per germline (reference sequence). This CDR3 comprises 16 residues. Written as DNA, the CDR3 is TGTGCCAGTAGTACAGGGACTAGCGGGACCTACAATGAGCAGTTCTTC. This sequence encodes CASSTGTSGTYNEQFF.

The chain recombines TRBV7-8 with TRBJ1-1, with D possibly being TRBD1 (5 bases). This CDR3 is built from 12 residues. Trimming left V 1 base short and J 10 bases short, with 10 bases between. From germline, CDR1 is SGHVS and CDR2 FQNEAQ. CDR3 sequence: CASSLGTGAAFF. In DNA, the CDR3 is TGTGCCAGCAGCTTAGGAACAGGCGCAGCTTTCTTT. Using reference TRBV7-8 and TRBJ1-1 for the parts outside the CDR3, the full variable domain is GAGVSQSPRYKVAKRGQDVALRCDPISGHVSLFWYQQALGQGPEFLTYFQNEAQLDKSGLPSDRFFAERPEGSVSTLKIQRTQQEDSAVYLCASSLGTGAAFFGQGTRLTVV.

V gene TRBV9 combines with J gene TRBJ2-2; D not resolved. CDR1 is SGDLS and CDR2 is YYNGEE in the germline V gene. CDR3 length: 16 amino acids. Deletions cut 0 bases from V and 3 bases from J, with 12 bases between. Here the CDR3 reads CASSVDGAPYTGELFF. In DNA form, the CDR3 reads TGTGCCAGCAGCGTAGATGGAGCGCCTTACACCGGGGAGCTGTTTTTT.

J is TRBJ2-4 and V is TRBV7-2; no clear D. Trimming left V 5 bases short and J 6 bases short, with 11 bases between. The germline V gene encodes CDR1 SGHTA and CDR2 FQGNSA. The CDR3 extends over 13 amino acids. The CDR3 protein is CASSPPPGNIQYF. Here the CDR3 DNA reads TGTGCCAGCAGCCCCCCGCCGGGAAACATTCAGTACTTC.

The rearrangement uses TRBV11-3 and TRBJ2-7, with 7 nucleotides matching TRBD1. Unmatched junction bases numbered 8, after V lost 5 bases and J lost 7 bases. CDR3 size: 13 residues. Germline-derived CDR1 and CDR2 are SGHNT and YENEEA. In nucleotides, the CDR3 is TGTGCCAGCAGCCCACAGGGGTTTCTAGAGCAGTACTTC. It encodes CASSPQGFLEQYF.

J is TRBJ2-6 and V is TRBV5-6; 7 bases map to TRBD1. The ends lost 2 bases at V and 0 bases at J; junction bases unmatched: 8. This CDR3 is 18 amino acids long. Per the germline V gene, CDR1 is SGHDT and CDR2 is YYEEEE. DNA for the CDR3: TGTGCCAGCAGCTTACCAACGACAGGGCGCTCTGGGGCCAACGTCCTGACTTTC. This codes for CASSLPTTGRSGANVLTF.

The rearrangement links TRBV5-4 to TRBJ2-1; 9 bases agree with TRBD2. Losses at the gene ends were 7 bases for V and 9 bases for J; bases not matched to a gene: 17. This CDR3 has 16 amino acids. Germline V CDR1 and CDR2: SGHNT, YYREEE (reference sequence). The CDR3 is CASGHRREGAGSEQFF. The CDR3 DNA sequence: TGTGCCAGCGGGCATAGGCGGGAGGGTGCAGGAAGTGAGCAGTTCTTC.

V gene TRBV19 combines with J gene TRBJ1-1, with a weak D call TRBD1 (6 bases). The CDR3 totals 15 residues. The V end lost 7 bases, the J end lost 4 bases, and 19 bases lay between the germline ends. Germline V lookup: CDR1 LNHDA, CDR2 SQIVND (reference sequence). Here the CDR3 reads CASTPFGGPSTEAFF. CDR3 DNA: TGTGCCAGTACCCCGTTTGGGGGCCCGAGCACTGAAGCTTTCTTT.

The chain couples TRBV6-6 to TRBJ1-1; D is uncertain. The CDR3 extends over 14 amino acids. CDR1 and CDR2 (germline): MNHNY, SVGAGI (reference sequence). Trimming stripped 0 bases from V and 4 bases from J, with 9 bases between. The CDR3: CASSYSRRVTEAFF. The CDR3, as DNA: TGTGCCAGCAGTTACTCGCGGAGGGTCACTGAAGCTTTCTTT.

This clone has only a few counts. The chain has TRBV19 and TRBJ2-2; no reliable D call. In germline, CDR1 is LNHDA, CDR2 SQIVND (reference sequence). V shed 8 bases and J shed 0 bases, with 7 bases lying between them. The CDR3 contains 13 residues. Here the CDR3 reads CASEETNTGELFF. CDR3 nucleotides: TGTGCCAGTGAGGAAACGAACACCGGGGAGCTGTTTTTT.

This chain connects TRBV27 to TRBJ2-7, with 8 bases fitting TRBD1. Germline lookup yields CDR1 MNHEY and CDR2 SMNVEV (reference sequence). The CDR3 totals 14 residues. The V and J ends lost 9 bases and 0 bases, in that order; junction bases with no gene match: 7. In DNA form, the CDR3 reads TGTGCCAGTAAAAGGACAGGGCCCTCCTACGAGCAGTACTTC. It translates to CASKRTGPSYEQYF.

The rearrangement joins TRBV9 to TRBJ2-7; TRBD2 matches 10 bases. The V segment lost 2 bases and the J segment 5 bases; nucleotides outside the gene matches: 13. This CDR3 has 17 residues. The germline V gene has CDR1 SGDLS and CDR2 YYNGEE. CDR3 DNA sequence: TGTGCCAGCAGCGTTTCTAGCGGGAGTGGAAGTCGCGACGAGCAGTACTTC. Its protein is CASSVSSGSGSRDEQYF.